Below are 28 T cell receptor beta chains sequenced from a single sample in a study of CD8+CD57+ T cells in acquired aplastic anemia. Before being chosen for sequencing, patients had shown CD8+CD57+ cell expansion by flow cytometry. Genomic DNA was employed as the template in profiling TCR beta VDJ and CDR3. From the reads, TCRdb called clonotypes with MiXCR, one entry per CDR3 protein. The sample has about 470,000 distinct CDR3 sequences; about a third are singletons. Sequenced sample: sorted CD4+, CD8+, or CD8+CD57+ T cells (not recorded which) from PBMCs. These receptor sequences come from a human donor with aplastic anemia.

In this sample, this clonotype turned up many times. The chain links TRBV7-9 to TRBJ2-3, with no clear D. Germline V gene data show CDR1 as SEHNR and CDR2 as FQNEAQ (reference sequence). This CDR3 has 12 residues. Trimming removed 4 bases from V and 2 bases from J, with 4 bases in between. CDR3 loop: CASSSNTDTQYF. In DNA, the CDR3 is TGTGCCAGCAGCTCTAACACAGATACGCAGTATTTT.

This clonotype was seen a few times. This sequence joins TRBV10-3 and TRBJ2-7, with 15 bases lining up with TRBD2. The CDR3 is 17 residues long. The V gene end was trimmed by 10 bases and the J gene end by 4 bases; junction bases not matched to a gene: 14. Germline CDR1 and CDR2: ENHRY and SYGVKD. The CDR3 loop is CASSPGTSGGMRYEQYF. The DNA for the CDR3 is TGTGCCAGCAGCCCCGGGACTAGCGGGGGGATGAGATACGAGCAGTACTTC.

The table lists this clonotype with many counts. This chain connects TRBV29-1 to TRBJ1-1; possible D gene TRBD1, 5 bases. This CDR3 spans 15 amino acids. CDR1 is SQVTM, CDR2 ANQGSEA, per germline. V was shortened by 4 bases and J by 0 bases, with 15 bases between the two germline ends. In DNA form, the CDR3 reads TGCAGCGTTGGTCGCCGGGGGACGGTGAACACTGAAGCTTTCTTT. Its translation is CSVGRRGTVNTEAFF.

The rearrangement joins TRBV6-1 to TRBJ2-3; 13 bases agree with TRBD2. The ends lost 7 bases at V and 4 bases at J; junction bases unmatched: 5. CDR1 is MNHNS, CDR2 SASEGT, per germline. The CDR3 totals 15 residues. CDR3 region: CASKTSGRPADTQYF. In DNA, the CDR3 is TGTGCCAGCAAGACTAGCGGGAGGCCGGCAGATACGCAGTATTTT.

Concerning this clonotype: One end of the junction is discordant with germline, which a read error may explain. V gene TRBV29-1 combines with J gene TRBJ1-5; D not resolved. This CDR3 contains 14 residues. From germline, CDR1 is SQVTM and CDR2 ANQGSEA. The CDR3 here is CAWSVTGPRQPQHF. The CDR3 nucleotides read TGTGCCTGGAGTGTAACGGGTCCCCGACAGCCCCAGCATTTT.

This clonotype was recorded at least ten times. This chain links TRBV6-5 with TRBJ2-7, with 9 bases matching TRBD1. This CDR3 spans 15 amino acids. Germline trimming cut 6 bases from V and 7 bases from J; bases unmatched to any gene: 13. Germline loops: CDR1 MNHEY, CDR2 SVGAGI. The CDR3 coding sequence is TGTGCCAGCAGCCTTACTCCGGGACAGGGAGAAGAGCAGTACTTC. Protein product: CASSLTPGQGEEQYF.

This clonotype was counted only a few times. This chain's CDR3 is CASSPPGQGPLEQYF. In nucleotides, the CDR3 is TGTGCCAGCAGCCCACCGGGACAGGGGCCCTTGGAGCAGTACTTC. This chain links TRBV12-3 or TRBV12-4 with TRBJ2-7, with 10 bases fitting TRBD1. The length of the CDR3 is 15 residues. The trim removed 6 bases at V and 7 bases at J, leaving 12 bases unmatched.

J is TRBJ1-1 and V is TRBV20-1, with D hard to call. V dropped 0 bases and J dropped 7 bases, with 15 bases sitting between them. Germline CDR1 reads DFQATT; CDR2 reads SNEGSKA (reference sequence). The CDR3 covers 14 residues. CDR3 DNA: TGCAGTGCTAGAGATCGATCCCGCGTTGATGAAGCTTTCTTT. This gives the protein CSARDRSRVDEAFF.

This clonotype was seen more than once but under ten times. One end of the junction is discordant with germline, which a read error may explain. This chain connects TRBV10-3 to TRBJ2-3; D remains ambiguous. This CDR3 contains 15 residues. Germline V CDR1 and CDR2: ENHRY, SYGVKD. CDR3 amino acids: CASSYTLKVTDTQYF. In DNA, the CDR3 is TGTGCCAGCAGTTATACCCTAAAGGTCACAGATACGCAGTATTTT.

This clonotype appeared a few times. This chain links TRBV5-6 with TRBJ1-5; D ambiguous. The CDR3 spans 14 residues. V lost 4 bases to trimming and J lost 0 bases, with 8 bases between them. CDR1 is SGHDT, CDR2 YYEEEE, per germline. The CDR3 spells CASSTINSNQPQHF. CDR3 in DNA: TGTGCCAGCAGCACGATTAATAGCAATCAGCCCCAGCATTTT.

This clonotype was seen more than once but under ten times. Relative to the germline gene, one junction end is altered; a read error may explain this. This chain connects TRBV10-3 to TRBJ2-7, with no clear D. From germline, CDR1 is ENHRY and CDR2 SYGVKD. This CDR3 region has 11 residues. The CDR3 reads CASSTLWEQYF. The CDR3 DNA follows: TGTGCCAGCAGTACCTTGTGGGAGCAGTACTTC.

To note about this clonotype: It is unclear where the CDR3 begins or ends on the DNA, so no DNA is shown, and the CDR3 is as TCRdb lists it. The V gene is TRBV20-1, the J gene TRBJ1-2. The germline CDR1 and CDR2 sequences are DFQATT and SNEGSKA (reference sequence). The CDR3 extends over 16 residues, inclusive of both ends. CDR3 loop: CSATEETQYFGPGYTF.

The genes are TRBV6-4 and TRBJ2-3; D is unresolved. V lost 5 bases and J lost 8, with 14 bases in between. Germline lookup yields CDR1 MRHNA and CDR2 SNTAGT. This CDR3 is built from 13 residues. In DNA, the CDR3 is TGTGCCAGCAGTACCAACACGAGAGGTACGCAGTATTTT. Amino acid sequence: CASSTNTRGTQYF.

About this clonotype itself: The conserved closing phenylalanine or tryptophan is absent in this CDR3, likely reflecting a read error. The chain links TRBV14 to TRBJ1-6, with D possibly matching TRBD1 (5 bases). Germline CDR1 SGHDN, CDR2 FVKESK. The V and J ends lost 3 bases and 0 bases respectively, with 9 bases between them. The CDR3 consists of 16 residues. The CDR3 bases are TGTGCCAGCAGCCACCCAGGGAGCTCCTATAATTCACCCCTCCACCTT. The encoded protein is CASSHPGSSYNSPLHL.

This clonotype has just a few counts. The CDR3 is CASSHRPGSWANSGNTIYF. The DNA of the CDR3 is TGTGCCAGCAGCCACAGGCCGGGCAGTTGGGCAAACTCTGGAAACACCATATATTTT. The chain joins TRBV11-2 to TRBJ1-3, with D tentatively TRBD1 (5 bases). Germline V gene data show CDR1 as SGHAT and CDR2 as FQNNGV. The CDR3 covers 19 residues. Trimming took off 5 bases at V and 0 bases at J, with 23 bases between the two ends.

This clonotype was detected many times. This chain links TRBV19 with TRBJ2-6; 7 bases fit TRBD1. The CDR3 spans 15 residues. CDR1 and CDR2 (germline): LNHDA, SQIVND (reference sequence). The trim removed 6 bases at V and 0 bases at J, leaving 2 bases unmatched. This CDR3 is CASSAGGSGANVLTF. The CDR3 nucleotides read TGTGCCAGTAGCGCAGGGGGCTCTGGGGCCAACGTCCTGACTTTC.

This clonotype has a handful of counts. CDR3 in DNA: TGTGCCAGCAGTCACGGGTTTGGCAATCAGCCCCAGCATTTT. Protein product: CASSHGFGNQPQHF. This sequence joins TRBV6-2 or TRBV6-3 and TRBJ1-5; D is unresolved. The CDR3 is made up of 14 amino acids. The germline V gene encodes CDR1 MNHEY and CDR2 SVGEGT. V was trimmed by 5 bases and J by 2 bases, leaving 10 bases between them.

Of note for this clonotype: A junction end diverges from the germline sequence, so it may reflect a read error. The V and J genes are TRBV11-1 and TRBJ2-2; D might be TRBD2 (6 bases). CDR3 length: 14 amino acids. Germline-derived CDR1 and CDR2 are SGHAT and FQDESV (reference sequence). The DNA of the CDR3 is TGTGCCAGCAGCTCGGAGGGAGGCACCGGGGAGCTGTCTTTT. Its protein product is CASSSEGGTGELSF.

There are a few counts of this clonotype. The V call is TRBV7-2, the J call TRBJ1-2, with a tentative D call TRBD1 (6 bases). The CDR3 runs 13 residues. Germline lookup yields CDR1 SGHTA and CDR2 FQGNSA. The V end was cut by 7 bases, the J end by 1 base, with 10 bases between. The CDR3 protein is CASTGTINYGYTF. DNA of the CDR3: TGTGCCAGCACCGGGACAATTAACTATGGCTACACCTTC. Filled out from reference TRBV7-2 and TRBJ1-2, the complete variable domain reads GAGVSQSPSNKVTEKGKDVELRCDPISGHTALYWYRQSLGQGLEFLIYFQGNSAPDKSGLPSDRFSAERTGGSVSTLTIQRTQQEDSAVYLCASTGTINYGYTFGSGTRLTVV.

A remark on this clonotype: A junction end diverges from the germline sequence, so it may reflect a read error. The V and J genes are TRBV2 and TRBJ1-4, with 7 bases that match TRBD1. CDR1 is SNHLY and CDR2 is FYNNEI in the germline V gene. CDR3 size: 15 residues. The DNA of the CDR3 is TGTGCCAGCAAGAGGACAGGACCAACTAATGAAAAACTGCTTTTT. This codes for CASKRTGPTNEKLLF.

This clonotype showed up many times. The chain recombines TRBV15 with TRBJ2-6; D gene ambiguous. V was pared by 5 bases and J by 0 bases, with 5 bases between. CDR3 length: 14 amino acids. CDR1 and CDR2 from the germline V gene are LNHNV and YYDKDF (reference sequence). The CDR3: CATSDLSGANVLTF. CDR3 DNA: TGTGCCACCAGCGATCTCTCTGGGGCCAACGTCCTGACTTTC. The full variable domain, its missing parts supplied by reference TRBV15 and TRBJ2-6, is DAMVIQNPRYQVTQFGKPVTLSCSQTLNHNVMYWYQQKSSQAPKLLFHYYDKDFNNEADTPDNFQSRRPNTSFCFLDIRSPGLGDTAMYLCATSDLSGANVLTFGAGSRLTVL.

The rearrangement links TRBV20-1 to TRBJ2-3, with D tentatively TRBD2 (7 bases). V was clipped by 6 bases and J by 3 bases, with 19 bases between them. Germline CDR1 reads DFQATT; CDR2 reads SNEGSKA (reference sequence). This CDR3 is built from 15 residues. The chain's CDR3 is CSASSVGGATDTQYF. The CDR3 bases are TGCAGTGCCAGCAGCGTAGGGGGGGCGACAGATACGCAGTATTTT.

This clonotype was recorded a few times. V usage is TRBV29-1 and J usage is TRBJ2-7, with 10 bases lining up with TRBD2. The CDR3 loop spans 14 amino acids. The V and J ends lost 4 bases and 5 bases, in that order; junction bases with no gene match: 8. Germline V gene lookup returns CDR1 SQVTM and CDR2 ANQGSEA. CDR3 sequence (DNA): TGCAGCGTTGGTGGAACTAGCGGGATCCACGAGCAGTACTTC. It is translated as CSVGGTSGIHEQYF.

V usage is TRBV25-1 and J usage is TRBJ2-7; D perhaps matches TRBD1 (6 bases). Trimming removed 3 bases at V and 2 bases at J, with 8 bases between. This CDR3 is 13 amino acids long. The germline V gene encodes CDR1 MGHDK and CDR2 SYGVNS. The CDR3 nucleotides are TGTGCCAGCAGTGAGACAGGAACCTACGAGCAGTACTTC. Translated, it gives CASSETGTYEQYF.

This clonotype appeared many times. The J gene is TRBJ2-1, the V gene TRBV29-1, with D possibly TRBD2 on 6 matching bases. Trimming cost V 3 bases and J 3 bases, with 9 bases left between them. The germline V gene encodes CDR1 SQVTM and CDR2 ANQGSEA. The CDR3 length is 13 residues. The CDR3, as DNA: TGCAGCGTTGAGGGTAGCGGCTACAATGAGCAGTTCTTC. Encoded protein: CSVEGSGYNEQFF.

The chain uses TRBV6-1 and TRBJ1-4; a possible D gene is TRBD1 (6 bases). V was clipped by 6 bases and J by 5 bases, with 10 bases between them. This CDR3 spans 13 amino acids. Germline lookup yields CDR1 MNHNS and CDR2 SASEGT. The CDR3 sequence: CASRQGSNEKLFF. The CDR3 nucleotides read TGTGCCAGCAGACAGGGCTCGAATGAAAAACTGTTTTTT.

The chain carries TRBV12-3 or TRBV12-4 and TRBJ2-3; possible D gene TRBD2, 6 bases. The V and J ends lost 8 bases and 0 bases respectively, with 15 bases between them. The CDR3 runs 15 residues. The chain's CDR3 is CASVLAGSSTDTQYF. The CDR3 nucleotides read TGTGCCAGCGTCTTGGCGGGGTCTAGCACAGATACGCAGTATTTT.

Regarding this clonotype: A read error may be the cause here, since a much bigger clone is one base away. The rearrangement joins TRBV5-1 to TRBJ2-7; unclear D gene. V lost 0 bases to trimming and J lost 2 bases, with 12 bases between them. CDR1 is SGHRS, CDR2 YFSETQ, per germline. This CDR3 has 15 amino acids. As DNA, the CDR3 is TGCGCCAGCAGCTTGGTGGCAGCCAGCACCTACGAGCAGTACTTC. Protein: CASSLVAASTYEQYF.